Below are 17 T cell receptor beta chains sequenced from a single sample in a study of regulatory T cells in long-lasting Graves disease (dated by TCRdb to the early 2020s). In light of the paper, this sample's time point label describes: newly diagnosed GD, antithyroid drugs for less than 3 months. For both TCR sequencing and RNA sequencing, RNA was extracted from PBMCs in TRIzol. The method behind the library was multiplex PCR. TCRdb names Illumina HiSeq 4000 as the instrument used. CDR3 regions were amplified by Arm-PCR with iRepertoire HTBI primers to construct TCR beta libraries. The raw public data were reprocessed by TCRdb itself: fastp quality trimming at Q25, MiXCR clonotype calling, in-frame beta chains only. Identical CDR3 protein sequences are pooled into one entry, listed with their most common genes and DNA. This sample gives around 450,000 distinct CDR3 sequences in total; just under 15% of them show up just once. The ten top clones hold 16% of the sample.

These data were also reused for a study on T cells in Graves' hyperthyroidism and ophthalmopathy.

The material was peripheral blood mononuclear cells (PBMCs), obtained at new diagnosis, from a patient treated with antithyroid drugs. All receptors come from a woman between 25 and 40 years old with Graves disease. Donor details come from another sample of the same person, matched by shared clones.

This clonotype occurred a few times. The gene calls are TRBV19 and TRBJ1-1; D not resolved. The V end lost 3 bases, the J end lost 3 bases, and 11 bases lay between the germline ends. The germline gives CDR1 LNHDA, CDR2 SQIVND (reference sequence). The CDR3 length is 14 residues. This chain's CDR3 is CASSMREEDTEAFF. The CDR3 DNA reads TGTGCCAGTAGTATGAGGGAGGAGGACACTGAAGCTTTCTTT. The full variable domain, in which reference TRBV19 and TRBJ1-1 provide the parts outside the CDR3, is DGGITQSPKYLFRKEGQNVTLSCEQNLNHDAMYWYRQDPGQGLRLIYYSQIVNDFQKGDIAEGYSVSREKKESFPLTVTSAQKNPTAFYLCASSMREEDTEAFFGQGTRLTVV.

This clonotype was counted at least ten times. The CDR3 protein is CASSDRYGDSTYEQYF. In DNA form, the CDR3 reads TGCGCCAGCAGTGACCGGTATGGAGACAGTACCTACGAGCAGTACTTC. The chain has TRBV10-2 and TRBJ2-7, with D perhaps matching TRBD1 (5 bases). The CDR3 extends over 16 amino acids. The ends were cut back, 3 bases at V and 2 bases at J, with 17 bases in the middle. Germline V gene lookup returns CDR1 WSHSY and CDR2 SAAADI.

In its sample, this clonotype was seen a few times. A much larger clonotype is one base distant, so this may be a read error. The chain is built from TRBV12-3 or TRBV12-4 and TRBJ1-5; D is perhaps TRBD1 (6 bases). This CDR3 has 18 amino acids. Trimming cost V 1 base and J 3 bases, with 19 bases left between them. The CDR3 loop is CASSLELGGTANNQPQHF. CDR3 DNA: TGTGCCAGCAGTTTAGAGTTAGGGGGGACGGCTAACAATCAGCCCCAGCATTTT.

This clonotype has only a few counts. The gene calls are TRBV6-2 or TRBV6-3 and TRBJ2-1; 14 nucleotides agree with TRBD2. In germline, CDR1 is MNHEY, CDR2 SVGEGT. This CDR3 is 19 amino acids long. V was clipped by 2 bases and J by 3 bases; unmatched bases: 9. The chain's CDR3 is CASSYPTSGRGLGYNEQFF. The CDR3 bases are TGTGCCAGCAGTTACCCGACTAGCGGGAGGGGCCTTGGCTACAATGAGCAGTTCTTC.

Comments on this clonotype: This may stem from a read error, because a much larger clone lies one nucleotide away. The rearrangement links TRBV5-6 to TRBJ2-1, with 10 bases identical to TRBD2. The length of the CDR3 is 17 residues. Germline CDR1 is SGHDT and CDR2 is YYEEEE. CDR3 in DNA: TGTGCCAGCAGCTTGGAGGGGACGACTAGCGGGTACAGTGAGCAGTTCTTC. Residues: CASSLEGTTSGYSEQFF.

This clonotype was seen a few times. This chain links TRBV6-2 or TRBV6-3 with TRBJ2-7; 12 bases map to TRBD2. V shed 5 bases and J 3 bases; nucleotides not matched to a gene: 5. Germline V gene data show CDR1 as MNHEY and CDR2 as SVGEGT. The CDR3 loop spans 15 amino acids. The CDR3 is CASSTGLAGLYEQYF. DNA of the CDR3: TGTGCCAGCAGTACGGGACTAGCGGGCCTCTACGAGCAGTACTTC.

This clonotype was found many times. The V and J genes are TRBV27 and TRBJ2-3; 7 bases line up with TRBD1. V lost 5 bases to trimming and J lost 0 bases; unmatched junction nucleotides: 5. Germline V lookup: CDR1 MNHEY, CDR2 SMNVEV (reference sequence). The CDR3 extends over 15 amino acids. The CDR3 nucleotides read TGTGCCAGCAGTCATCGGGACAGAAGCACAGATACGCAGTATTTT. Translating it yields CASSHRDRSTDTQYF.

This clonotype was detected ten times or more. The rearrangement joins TRBV7-3 to TRBJ2-2, with D tentatively TRBD2 (5 bases). Trimming pared 6 bases from V and 4 bases from J, leaving 15 bases between. CDR1 is SGHTA, CDR2 FQGTGA, per germline. The CDR3 loop spans 15 amino acids. The CDR3 coding sequence is TGTGCCAGCAGTCCCCAGAGGGTTGGCACCGGGGAGCTGTTTTTT. This encodes CASSPQRVGTGELFF.

At least ten counts were recorded for this clonotype. The genes are TRBV29-1 and TRBJ1-1; D call uncertain. This CDR3 is 13 amino acids long. Germline CDR1 reads SQVTM; CDR2 reads ANQGSEA. V was shortened by 6 bases and J by 2 bases, with 13 bases between the two germline ends. The CDR3 coding sequence is TGCAGCGTGGCCCCAGGCAGCAACACTGAAGCTTTCTTT. Its translation is CSVAPGSNTEAFF.

This clonotype was counted at least ten times. This rearrangement joins TRBV3-1 to TRBJ2-1; D remains ambiguous. CDR1 is LGHDT, CDR2 YNNKEL, per germline (reference sequence). This CDR3 is 15 amino acids long. The ends were cut back, 4 bases at V and 3 bases at J, with 13 bases in the middle. CDR3: CASSLSQVYYNEQFF. The CDR3 bases are TGTGCCAGCAGCCTTAGCCAAGTGTACTACAATGAGCAGTTCTTC.

V gene TRBV20-1 combines with J gene TRBJ1-5; D is ambiguous. This CDR3 contains 12 residues. V gave up 2 bases and J gave up 3 bases, with 5 bases separating them. The germline CDR1 and CDR2 sequences are DFQATT and SNEGSKA (reference sequence). CDR3 bases: TGCAGTGCTAGACAAACCAATCAGCCCCAGCATTTT. Translated, it gives CSARQTNQPQHF.

This clonotype was counted between two and nine times. The rearrangement uses TRBV15 and TRBJ2-1; TRBD1 agrees at 11 bases. Trimming at V came to 1 base and at J to 9 bases, leaving 14 bases not matched to a gene. The CDR3 covers 18 residues. Germline CDR1 LNHNV, CDR2 YYDKDF (reference sequence). The CDR3 DNA is TGTGCCACCAGCAGAGGAGTGGGGCCGGGACAGGGGGGTAGTGAGCAGTTCTTC. Its protein is CATSRGVGPGQGGSEQFF.

This clonotype was seen only a few times. A single base is all that separates this from a far larger clone, so a read error is likely. The V and J genes are TRBV3-1 and TRBJ2-7; tentative D call: TRBD2 (6 bases). Germline CDR1 LGHDT, CDR2 YNNKEL (reference sequence). V lost 4 bases to trimming and J lost 7 bases, with 20 bases between them. The CDR3 runs to 15 residues. Here the CDR3 DNA reads TGTGCCAGCAGCCGTAGCGGAGGCTCCTACAATGAGCAGTACTTC. This translates into CASSRSGGSYNEQYF.

The sample holds many counts of this clonotype. The V gene is TRBV18, the J gene TRBJ1-1; no definite D call. The CDR3 sequence is 13 residues long. Germline V gene lookup returns CDR1 KGHSH and CDR2 LQKENI. With 2 bases removed from V and 4 bases from J, the gap between germline ends came to 8 bases. The CDR3 nucleotides are TGTGCCAGCTCACCAAAAGGGATCACTGAAGCTTTCTTT. Encoded protein: CASSPKGITEAFF.

Ten or more counts support this clonotype. The chain links TRBV11-2 to TRBJ1-1, with D possibly matching TRBD1 (5 bases). The CDR3 spans 14 residues. The V end was cut by 1 base, the J end by 10 bases, with 16 bases between. Germline loops: CDR1 SGHAT, CDR2 FQNNGV. The CDR3 DNA follows: TGTGCCAGCAGCTTAGCGGGGACTCTTCGCGGAGCTTTCTTT. Translated, it gives CASSLAGTLRGAFF.

This clonotype came up a few times. This sequence joins TRBV5-1 and TRBJ2-2; 8 bases match TRBD1. This CDR3 is built from 16 residues. Trimming took 1 base from V and 1 from J; bases not matched to a gene: 3. Germline assignment: CDR1 SGHRS and CDR2 YFSETQ. CDR3 protein: CASSLSGTGNTGELFF. DNA of the CDR3: TGCGCCAGCAGCTTGAGTGGGACAGGGAACACCGGGGAGCTGTTTTTT. Based on the CDR3 plus reference TRBV5-1 and TRBJ2-2, the full variable domain is KAGVTQTPRYLIKTRGQQVTLSCSPISGHRSVSWYQQTPGQGLQFLFEYFSETQRNKGNFPGRFSGRQFSNSRSEMNVSTLELGDSALYLCASSLSGTGNTGELFFGEGSRLTVL.

This chain links TRBV24-1 with TRBJ1-5; D perhaps matches TRBD1 (6 bases). The V end was cut by 3 bases, the J end by 1 base, with 9 bases between. This CDR3 has 15 amino acids. In germline, CDR1 is KGHDR, CDR2 SFDVKD. Here the CDR3 DNA reads TGTGCCACCAGTGATGGGGGCAGGAGCAATCAGCCCCAGCATTTT. Translation: CATSDGGRSNQPQHF.